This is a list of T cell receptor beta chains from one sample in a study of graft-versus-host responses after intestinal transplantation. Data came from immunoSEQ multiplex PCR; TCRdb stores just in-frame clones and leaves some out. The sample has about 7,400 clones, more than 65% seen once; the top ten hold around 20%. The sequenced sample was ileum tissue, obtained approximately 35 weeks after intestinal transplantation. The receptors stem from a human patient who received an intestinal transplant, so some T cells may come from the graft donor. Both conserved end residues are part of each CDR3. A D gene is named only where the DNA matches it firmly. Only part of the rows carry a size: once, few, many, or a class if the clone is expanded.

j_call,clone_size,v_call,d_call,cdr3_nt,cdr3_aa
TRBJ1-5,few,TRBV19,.,TGTGCCAGTAGTATGACGGGCAATCAGCCCCAGCATTTT,CASSMTGNQPQHF
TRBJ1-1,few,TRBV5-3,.,TGTGCCAGCAGACCGACCCCGACAGAAAACACTGAAGCTTTCTTT,CASRPTPTENTEAFF
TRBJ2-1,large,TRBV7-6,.,TGTGCCAGCAGCTTAGAACTAGTCAATGAGCAGTTCTTC,CASSLELVNEQFF
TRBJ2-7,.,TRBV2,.,TGTGCCAGCAGTCCCGGAGGGTACTACGAGCAGTACTTC,CASSPGGYYEQYF
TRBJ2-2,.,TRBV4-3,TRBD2,TGCGCCAGCAGCCAATATCGGGGGGGCGGTACCGGGGAGCTGTTTTTT,CASSQYRGGGTGELFF
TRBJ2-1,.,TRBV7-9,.,TGTGCCAGCAGCTTATTTTTGGGGCTGGAAACGTCCTACAATGAGCAGTTCTTC,CASSLFLGLETSYNEQFF
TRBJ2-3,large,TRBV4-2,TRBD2,TGTGCCAGCAGCCCCGGACTAGCGGGGGGGCTTTACACAGATACGCAGTATTTT,CASSPGLAGGLYTDTQYF
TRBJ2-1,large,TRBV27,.,TGTGCCAGCAGTTTACCCCCTGCGTCCAATTACAATGAGCAGTTCTTC,CASSLPPASNYNEQFF
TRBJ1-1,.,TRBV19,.,TGTGCCAGTAGTACAGGGGCTGGACACACTGAAGCTTTCTTT,CASSTGAGHTEAFF
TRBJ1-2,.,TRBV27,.,TGTGCCAGCAGTTTATTACCCGGGTCGGGGAGGACCTTC,CASSLLPGSGRTF
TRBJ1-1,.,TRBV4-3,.,TGCGCCAGCAGCCGCGATCTGAACACTGAAGCTTTCTTT,CASSRDLNTEAFF
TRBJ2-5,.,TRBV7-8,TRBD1,TGTGCCAGCAGCCGATTAGGACAGGGCCAAGAGACCCAGTACTTC,CASSRLGQGQETQYF
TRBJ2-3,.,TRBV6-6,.,TGTGCCAGCAGTTACTCGGATAACACGCAGTATTTT,CASSYSDNTQYF
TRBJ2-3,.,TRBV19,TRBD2,TGTGCCAGTAGTTTGGGCCTAGCGGGTGATACGCAGTATTTT,CASSLGLAGDTQYF
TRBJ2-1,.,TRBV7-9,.,TGTGCCAGCACTGAGGAAAACTCCTACAATGAGCAGTTCTTC,CASTEENSYNEQFF
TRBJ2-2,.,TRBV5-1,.,TGCGCCAGCAGCTTCGGTCGGGCAGCGAACACCGGGGAGCTGTTTTTT,CASSFGRAANTGELFF
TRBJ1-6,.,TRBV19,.,TGTGCCAGTAGTATCCAGAGCTCCTATAATTCACCCCTCCACTTT,CASSIQSSYNSPLHF
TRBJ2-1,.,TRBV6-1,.,TGTGCCAGCAGTGAATTTAAGAGGGGGCAGTTCTTC,CASSEFKRGQFF
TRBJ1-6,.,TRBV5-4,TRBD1,TGTGCCAGCAGGATATATGGGACAGGGGATTCACCCCTCCACTTT,CASRIYGTGDSPLHF
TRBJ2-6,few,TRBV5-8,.,TGTGCCAGCAGCTTTTTGGGGTCTGGGGCCAACGTCCTGACTTTC,CASSFLGSGANVLTF
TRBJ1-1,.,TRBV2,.,TGTGCCAGCAGTGATACAGGGAACACTGAAGCTTTCTTT,CASSDTGNTEAFF
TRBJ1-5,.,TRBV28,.,TGTGCCTCGCGAGGGGGTAGTCAGCCCCAGCATTTT,CASRGGSQPQHF
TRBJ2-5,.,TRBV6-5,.,TGTGCCAGCAGCCAGACCCGGGGTGTAGAGACCCAGTACTTC,CASSQTRGVETQYF
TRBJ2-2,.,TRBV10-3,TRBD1,TGTGCCATCAGTCTCGGGACAGGGAACACCGGGGAGCTGTTTTTT,CAISLGTGNTGELFF
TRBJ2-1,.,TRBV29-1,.,TGCAGCGTTGTAGCAGGGCGAGGCCGGGCGGGCAATGAGCAGTTCTTC,CSVVAGRGRAGNEQFF
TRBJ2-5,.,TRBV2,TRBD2,TGTGCCAGCAGCGAAACCGGGGGGGATCAAGAGACCCAGTACTTC,CASSETGGDQETQYF
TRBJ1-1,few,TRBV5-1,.,TGCGCCAGCCTGAATCCGCTCGAAGCTTTCTTT,CASLNPLEAFF
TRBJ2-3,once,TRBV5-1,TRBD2,TGCGCCAGCAGCTTAGCGGGGGAGATCACAGATACGCAGTATTTT,CASSLAGEITDTQYF
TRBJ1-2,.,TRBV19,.,TGTGCCAGTTCCATACCGGGACACCCTAAAGCGGACTATGGCTACACCTTC,CASSIPGHPKADYGYTF
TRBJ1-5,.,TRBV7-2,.,TGTGCCAGCCAAAGGGATTGGGGGCCCCAGCATTTT,CASQRDWGPQHF
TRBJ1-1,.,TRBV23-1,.,TGCGCCAGCAGTCAATCGGGTCTCGTTGAAGCTTTCTTT,CASSQSGLVEAFF
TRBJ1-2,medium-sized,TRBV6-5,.,TGTGCCAGCAGACGTGGGGTCGGGATCTATGGCTACACCTTC,CASRRGVGIYGYTF
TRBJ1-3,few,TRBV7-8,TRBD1,TGTGCCAGCAGCCCCTACCGGGACAGAAGAAACACCATATATTTT,CASSPYRDRRNTIYF
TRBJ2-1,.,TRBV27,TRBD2,TGTGCCAGCAGTTTATCGAGCGGGGGGGCGTACAATGAGCAGTTCTTC,CASSLSSGGAYNEQFF
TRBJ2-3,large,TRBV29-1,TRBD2,TGCAGCGTTGGCGGGACTAGTGAATGGGATGGCACAGATACGCAGTATTTT,CSVGGTSEWDGTDTQYF
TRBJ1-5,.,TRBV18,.,TGTGCCAGCTCACCATTGCCGACAGGCAATCAGCCCCAGCATTTT,CASSPLPTGNQPQHF
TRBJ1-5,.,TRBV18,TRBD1,TGTGCCAGCTCACAAAATTGGGACAGGGGTTATTATAGCAATCAGCCCCAGCATTTT,CASSQNWDRGYYSNQPQHF
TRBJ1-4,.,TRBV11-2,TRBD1,TGTGCCAGCAGCTTAGATGGGACAGGGTCGAGGTTCGGTGAAAAACTGTTTTTT,CASSLDGTGSRFGEKLFF
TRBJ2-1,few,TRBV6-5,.,TGTGCCAGCAGGCCCCCGGGGGGCCTATCAAATGAGCAGTTCTTC,CASRPPGGLSNEQFF
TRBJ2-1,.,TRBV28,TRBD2,TGTGCCAGCAAGGGACTAGATGACTCCTACAATGAGCAGTTCTTC,CASKGLDDSYNEQFF
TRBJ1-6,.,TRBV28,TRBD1,TGTGCCAGCAGTTTCCGGGACAGGGGAGGAAGCTCCTATAATTCACCCCTCCACTTT,CASSFRDRGGSSYNSPLHF
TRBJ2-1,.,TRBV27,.,TGTGCCAGCAGTTTGGGGGACATCCCGAACAATGAGCAGTTCTTC,CASSLGDIPNNEQFF
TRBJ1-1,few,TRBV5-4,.,TGTGCCAGCAGCTTTGAATGGGGGGACACTGAAGCTTTCTTT,CASSFEWGDTEAFF
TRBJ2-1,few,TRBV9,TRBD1,TGTGCCAGCAGCCCTCGGGACAGGAGCTACAATGAGCAGTTCTTC,CASSPRDRSYNEQFF
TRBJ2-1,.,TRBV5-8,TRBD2,TGTGCCAGCAGCTTGGGACTAGCGGGGGAGACGCGTTACAATGAGCAGTTCTTC,CASSLGLAGETRYNEQFF
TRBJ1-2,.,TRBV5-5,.,TGTGCCAGCACCCCATTGACGGAATCCTCCGTCTATGGCTACACCTTC,CASTPLTESSVYGYTF
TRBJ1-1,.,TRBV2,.,TGTGCCAGCAGTGATATGATGGGGGGCACTGAAGCTTTCTTT,CASSDMMGGTEAFF
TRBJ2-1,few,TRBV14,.,TGTGCCAGCAGCCAGTATCAGGGGCTGAATGAGCAGTTCTTC,CASSQYQGLNEQFF
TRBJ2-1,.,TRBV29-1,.,TGCAGCGTTGACGGAGGGGGTGGAGGCGGGAATGAGCAGTTCTTC,CSVDGGGGGGNEQFF
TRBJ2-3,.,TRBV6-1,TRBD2,TGTGCCAGCAGTGGACTAGCGGGGGGGCCAGATACGCAGTATTTT,CASSGLAGGPDTQYF
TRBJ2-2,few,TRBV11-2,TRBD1,TGTGCCAGCAGCAAGCAACAGGGGGGCGGGGAGCTGTTTTTT,CASSKQQGGGELFF
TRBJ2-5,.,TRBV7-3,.,TGTGCCAGCAGCTTTATGGGGGGTCAAGAGACCCAGTACTTC,CASSFMGGQETQYF
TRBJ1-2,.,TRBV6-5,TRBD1,TGTGCCAGCAGACTCGGACAGGGGATCTATGGCTACACCTTC,CASRLGQGIYGYTF
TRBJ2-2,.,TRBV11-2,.,TGTGCCAGCCATACGGACCGCCTCACCGGGGAGCTGTTTTTT,CASHTDRLTGELFF